This T cell receptor (beta chain) was observed in a study of T cell responses to AZD1222 COVID-19 vaccine. The wider study: Second-dose schedules of about 4 or about 12 weeks were combined. Study-wide points: Clonal diversity may have been underestimated, and the donors were mostly white British, with more females than males. Baseline serology detected seropositivity in only a handful of AZD1222 recipients. Repertoires in all cases were sampled only once the peak T cell response had passed.

Points on this clone: Its antigen is as yet unknown.

Assay: immunoSEQ multiplex PCR; the TCRdb copy retains only in-frame clones and omits some. The table has roughly 100,000 clones, 80% to 85% seen once. J was trimmed by 1 base and V by 3 bases; bases with no gene match: 5. The V gene's germline CDR1 is LGHDT and CDR2 YNNKEL (reference sequence). This CDR3 has 18 amino acids. The material sequenced was peripheral blood, taken on day 0 of AZD1222 vaccination. This TCR derives from an adult in good health. The genes are TRBV3-1 (or the pseudogene TRBV3-2) and TRBJ2-3, with TRBD2 matching over 15 bases. In nucleotides, the CDR3 is TGTGCCAGCAGCCACGGACTAGCGGGGGGGTGGGGCACAGATACGCAGTATTTT. Its protein product is CASSHGLAGGWGTDTQYF.